A selection of T cell receptor beta chains follows, all from one sample in a study of beta chain features in type 1 diabetes. The data were produced by immunoSEQ multiplex PCR, yet TCRdb's version contains in-frame clones alone and is incomplete. The table has 450,000 to 550,000 clones, approximately 28% seen once. The sample taken for sequencing was naive CD4+ T cells from blood. These receptors came from a man aged 18 to 29 in good health. Each CDR3 is given with its conserved first and last residue. The order of the fields is D gene, V gene, clone size, J gene, CDR3 DNA, CDR3 protein. D genes are given only for firm matches. Only some rows state a clone size, as once, few, many or a class for expanded clones.

>.|TRBV7-9|.|TRBJ2-5
TGTGCCAGCAGCTTAGGAACAGGGCAAGAGACCCAGTACTTC
CASSLGTGQETQYF
>.|TRBV6-5|.|TRBJ2-7
TGTGCCAGCAGTCCGACGGTCCGCTCCTACGAGCAGTACTTC
CASSPTVRSYEQYF
>.|TRBV7-8|.|TRBJ1-5
TGTGCCAGCAGTCCGAATAAGGGGCGCGGCAATCAGCCCCAGCATTTT
CASSPNKGRGNQPQHF
>.|TRBV30|few|TRBJ1-5
TGTGCCTGGAGTATGAGGCGGGATGGTCCCCAGCATTTT
CAWSMRRDGPQHF
>.|TRBV7-9|.|TRBJ1-4
TGTGCCAGCAGCTTAGTCCGAGATAATGAAAAACTGTTTTTT
CASSLVRDNEKLFF
>TRBD2|TRBV30|.|TRBJ2-1
TGTGCCTGGAGTGTAACTAGCGGAGGTGAGCAGTTCTTC
CAWSVTSGGEQFF
>TRBD2|TRBV9|few|TRBJ2-5
TGTGCCAGCAGCACCCTGGGAGGGCCAGAGACCCAGTACTTC
CASSTLGGPETQYF
>.|TRBV19|.|TRBJ2-1
TGTGCCAGTAGTATTTCGGCGGGGTACAATGAGCAGTTCTTC
CASSISAGYNEQFF
>.|TRBV6-1|.|TRBJ1-2
TGTGCCAGCAGTGTATATTCCTCTTATGGCTACACCTTC
CASSVYSSYGYTF
>.|TRBV6-6|few|TRBJ2-1
TGTGCCAGCAGTCGAATCGATAGGTTCAATGAGCAGTTCTTC
CASSRIDRFNEQFF
>.|TRBV5-1|once|TRBJ2-7
TGCGCCAGCAGCCTGACGATAAACGCCTACGAGCAGTACTTC
CASSLTINAYEQYF
>.|TRBV7-9|.|TRBJ2-7
TGTGCCAGCAGCTTAGCACAGGGTGCCTCCTACGAGCAGTACTTC
CASSLAQGASYEQYF
>.|TRBV30|.|TRBJ2-7
TGTGCCTGGTCGGACGGGCCTCCCTACGAGCAGTACTTC
CAWSDGPPYEQYF
>.|TRBV7-3|.|TRBJ2-5
TGTGCCAGCAGCCTCCAGTCAGGAAAGGATCAAGAGACCCAGTACTTC
CASSLQSGKDQETQYF
>TRBD2|TRBV5-1|.|TRBJ2-1
TGCGCCAGCGGTGGGGACTACACATACAATGAGCAGTTCTTC
CASGGDYTYNEQFF
>TRBD2|TRBV30|few|TRBJ2-7
TGTGCCTGCGGGACTAGTCGTGAGCAGTACTTC
CACGTSREQYF
>TRBD1|TRBV11-2|once|TRBJ1-2
TGTGCCAGCAGCCCGGGACAGCTGATAAACTATGGCTACACCTTC
CASSPGQLINYGYTF
>TRBD2|TRBV9|.|TRBJ2-1
TGTGCCAGCAGTACGGGACTAGCGGCTTACAATGAGCAGTTCTTC
CASSTGLAAYNEQFF
>.|TRBV28|few|TRBJ2-2
TGTGCCAGCAGTGGAAGAGCGCCGAACACCGGGGAGCTGTTTTTT
CASSGRAPNTGELFF
>.|TRBV6-6|once|TRBJ2-5
TGTGCCAGCAGTTATCGGAAGGAGACCCAGTACTTC
CASSYRKETQYF
>.|TRBV10-3|.|TRBJ1-5
TGTGCCATCAGTGGGGGTCCGGGTCAGCCCCAGCATTTT
CAISGGPGQPQHF
>.|TRBV30|few|TRBJ2-5
TGTGCCTGGTCCCCGGGAGAGACCCAGTACTTC
CAWSPGETQYF
>.|TRBV5-4|.|TRBJ2-6
TGTGCCAGCAGCCTGACAGGCCCTGGGGCCAACGTCCTGACTTTC
CASSLTGPGANVLTF
>TRBD2|TRBV27|few|TRBJ2-7
TGTGCCAGCAGCCGGCCTGGAGCGGGAGCCCACGAGCAGTACTTC
CASSRPGAGAHEQYF